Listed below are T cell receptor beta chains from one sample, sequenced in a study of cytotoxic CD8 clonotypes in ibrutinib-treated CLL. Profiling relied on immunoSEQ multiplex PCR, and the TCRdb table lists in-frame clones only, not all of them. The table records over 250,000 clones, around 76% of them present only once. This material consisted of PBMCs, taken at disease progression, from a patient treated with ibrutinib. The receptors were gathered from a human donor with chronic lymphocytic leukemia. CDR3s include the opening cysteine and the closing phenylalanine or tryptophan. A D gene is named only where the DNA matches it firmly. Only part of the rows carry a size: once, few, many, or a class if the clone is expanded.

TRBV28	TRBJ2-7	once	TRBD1	TGTGCCAGCAGTTTTCCCGGGACAGGGGCCTACGAGCAGTACTTC	CASSFPGTGAYEQYF
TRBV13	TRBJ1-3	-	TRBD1	TGTGCCAGCAGCCCGGGGGGGACAGGGGCCAACACCATATATTTT	CASSPGGTGANTIYF
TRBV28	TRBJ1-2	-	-	TGTGCCAGCAGTTTTAATAACTATGGCTACACCTTC	CASSFNNYGYTF
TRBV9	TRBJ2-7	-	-	TGTGCCAGCAGTGGTAACGAGCAGTACTTC	CASSGNEQYF
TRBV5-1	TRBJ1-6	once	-	TGCGCCAGCAGCAAAGGACAGACCTATAATTCACCCCTCCACTTT	CASSKGQTYNSPLHF
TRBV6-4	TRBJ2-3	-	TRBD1	TGTGCCAACGACAGGGGCGACACAGATACGCAGTATTTT	CANDRGDTDTQYF
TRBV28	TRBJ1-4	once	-	TGTGCCAGCAGTTTTGTACAGGGAAGCTTTGCAACTAATGAAAAACTGTTTTTT	CASSFVQGSFATNEKLFF
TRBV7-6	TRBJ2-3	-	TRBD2	TGTGCCAGCAGCTTAAATTTACCCCTTACTGTGCCGTCGACTAGCGGTGGGGATACGCAGTATTTT	CASSLNLPLTVPSTSGGDTQYF
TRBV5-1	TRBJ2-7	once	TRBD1	TGCGCCAGCAGCTTGGGGGGACAGGGAAAGTACGAGCAGTACTTC	CASSLGGQGKYEQYF
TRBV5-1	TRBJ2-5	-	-	TGCGCCAGCAGCTTGGGAGGGTCCGAGACCCAGTACTTC	CASSLGGSETQYF
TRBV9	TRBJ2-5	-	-	TGTGCCAGCAGCGAGGCGGGGCTGGAGACCCAGTACTTC	CASSEAGLETQYF
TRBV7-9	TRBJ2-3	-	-	TGTGCCAGCAGCCCTCCTGGAGATACGCAGTATTTT	CASSPPGDTQYF
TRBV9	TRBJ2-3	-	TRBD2	TGTGCCAGCAGCCGCTTGGCTTATAGCGGGGGTTTCACAGATACGCAGTATTTT	CASSRLAYSGGFTDTQYF
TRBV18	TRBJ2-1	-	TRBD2	TGTGCCAGCTCACCTTCTAGCGGGAGTAAGAATGAGCAGTTCTTC	CASSPSSGSKNEQFF
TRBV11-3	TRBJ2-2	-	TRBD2	TGTGCCAGCAGCTTAGTGGCGGGAGGCCAGAACACCGGGGAGCTGTTTTTT	CASSLVAGGQNTGELFF
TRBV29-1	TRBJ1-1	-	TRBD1	TGCAGCGTTGACAGGGGGAACGGGATGAACACTGAAGCTTTCTTT	CSVDRGNGMNTEAFF
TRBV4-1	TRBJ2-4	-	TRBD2	TGCGCCAGCAGCCAAGGTAGCGGGGGGGCGGGTGAAAACATTCAGTACTTC	CASSQGSGGAGENIQYF
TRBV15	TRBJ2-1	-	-	TGTGCCACCAGCAGATTGGGCCTAAATGAGCAGTTCTTC	CATSRLGLNEQFF
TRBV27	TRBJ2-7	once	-	TGTGCCAGCAGTTTAACGTGGGCCCCCGGCTACGAGCAGTACTTC	CASSLTWAPGYEQYF
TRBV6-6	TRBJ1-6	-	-	TGTGCCAGCACCCCCGGACAGTTCATTTCACCCCTCCACTTT	CASTPGQFISPLHF
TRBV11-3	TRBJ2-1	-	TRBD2	TGTGCCAGCAGCCGCGGGGGGGACCCCCTTCCCCCAGGAGAGCAGTTCTTC	CASSRGGDPLPPGEQFF
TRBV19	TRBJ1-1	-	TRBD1	TGTGCCAGTAACTACCGACAGGGGGCACCGAACACTGAAGCTTTCTTT	CASNYRQGAPNTEAFF
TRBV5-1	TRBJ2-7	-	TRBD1	TGCGCCAGCAGCCCTAAGGGACAGGCCTACGAGCAGTACTTC	CASSPKGQAYEQYF
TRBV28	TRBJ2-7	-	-	TGTGCCAGCAGTACACTGTTCCGGGCCCCGGTTAAGGCGTCCTACGAGCAGTACTTC	CASSTLFRAPVKASYEQYF
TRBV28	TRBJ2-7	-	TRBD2	TGTGCCAGCCTCGCCCCGCGGGAGTCCCCCTACGAGCAGTACTTC	CASLAPRESPYEQYF
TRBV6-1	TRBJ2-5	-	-	TGTGCCAGCAGTGAATGGGGACGGGAGACCCAGTACTTC	CASSEWGRETQYF
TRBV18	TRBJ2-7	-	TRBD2	TGTGCCAGCTCACCAGGAAAACCGGGGGGGCCATACGAGCAGTACTTC	CASSPGKPGGPYEQYF
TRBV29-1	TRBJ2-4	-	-	TGCAGCGTTGAACGGGTCCTAGCCAAAAACATTCAGTACTTC	CSVERVLAKNIQYF
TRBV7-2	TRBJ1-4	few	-	TGTGCCAGCACTCAGGGCTGGGGGGGAGGCGAAAAACTGTTTTTT	CASTQGWGGGEKLFF
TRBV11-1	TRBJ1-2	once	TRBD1	TGTGCCAGCAGCAGCCGGGACAGGGTTTACAATGGCTACACCTTC	CASSSRDRVYNGYTF
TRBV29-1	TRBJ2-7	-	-	TGCAGCGCCAGACAGAGTTCCTACGAGCAGTACTTC	CSARQSSYEQYF
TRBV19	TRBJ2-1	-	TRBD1	TGTGCCAGTAGCTCCCAGATTAGGACAGGGGAACGTGAGCAGTTCTTC	CASSSQIRTGEREQFF
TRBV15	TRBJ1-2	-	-	TGTGCCACCAGCCCGGTCGGGGGGGCAAACTATGGCTACACCTTC	CATSPVGGANYGYTF
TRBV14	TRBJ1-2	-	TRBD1	TGTGCCAGCAGCCAAGATTTGGCAGGGGGCGTAAATGGCTACACCTTC	CASSQDLAGGVNGYTF
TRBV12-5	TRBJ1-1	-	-	TGTGCTAGTGGTCGTGGACTGGAAGCAGCTTTCTTT	CASGRGLEAAFF
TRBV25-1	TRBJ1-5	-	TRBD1	TGTGCCAGCGGAGGACAGGGGGCTCAGCCCCAGCATTTT	CASGGQGAQPQHF
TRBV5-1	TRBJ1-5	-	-	TGCGCCAGCCGCCAAGGGGGTCCCGATCAGCCCCAGCATTTT	CASRQGGPDQPQHF
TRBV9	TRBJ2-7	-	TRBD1	TGTGCCAGCCAACCGGGACAGGGTAACTACGAGCAGTACTTC	CASQPGQGNYEQYF
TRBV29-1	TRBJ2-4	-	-	TGCAGCGTGGCACCCAGGGGGGTCGGAAACATTCAGTACTTC	CSVAPRGVGNIQYF
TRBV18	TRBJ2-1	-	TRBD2	TGTGCCAGCTCACCACCGAGTGGAGCGGGGGGAAACTACAATGAGCAGTTCTTC	CASSPPSGAGGNYNEQFF
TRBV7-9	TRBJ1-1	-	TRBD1	TGTGCCAGCAGCCCCACAACAGGGGGTTTGACTGAAGCTTTCTTT	CASSPTTGGLTEAFF
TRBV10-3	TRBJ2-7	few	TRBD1	TGTGCCATCAGACAGGACAGGTTAACCTACGAGCAGTACTTC	CAIRQDRLTYEQYF
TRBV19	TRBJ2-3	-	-	TGTGCCAGTAGTATAGGGGACCGAGGGAGAGATACGCAGTATTTT	CASSIGDRGRDTQYF
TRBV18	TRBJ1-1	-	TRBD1	TGTGCCAGCTCATACGACAGGGCAGTCACTGAAGCTTTCTTT	CASSYDRAVTEAFF
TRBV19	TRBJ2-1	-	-	TGTGCCAGTACCTTCGACGGAGGGGTCCATGAGCAGTTCTTC	CASTFDGGVHEQFF
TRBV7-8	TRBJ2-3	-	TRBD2	TGTGCCAGCAGCTTAGCCGGACTAGCGGGGAGCACAGATACGCAGTATTTT	CASSLAGLAGSTDTQYF
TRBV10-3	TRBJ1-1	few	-	TGTGCCATCAGTGGCGGATACACTGAAGCTTTCTTT	CAISGGYTEAFF
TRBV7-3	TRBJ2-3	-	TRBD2	TGTGCCAGCAGCCCAGTCCTCACTAGCGGGGGGGCATTGAATACGCAGTATTTT	CASSPVLTSGGALNTQYF
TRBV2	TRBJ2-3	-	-	TGTGCCAGCATTGGGACTTATAGACGGGATACGCAGTATTTT	CASIGTYRRDTQYF